This entry describes one TCR beta chain. Antigen specificity is unknown. The data derive from a study of cytomegalovirus exposure and HLA in healthy donors. Study as a whole: When fewer than 400 donors were genotyped, roughly 82% of them were found to fall in the Caucasian-associated ancestry cluster.

The PCR contained 60 Vbeta and 13 Jbeta primers. Repertoires were generated with immunoSEQ multiplex PCR, while TCRdb's copy carries only in-frame clones and drops some. The sample data list 130,000 or so clones. Findings and limits, study-wide: Compared with the roughly 700-donor mean, an Asian-associated ancestry cluster reportedly had fewer N-insertions, according to a later analysis. Some TCR beta chains (approximately 180 of them) were listed as cytomegalovirus-associated. Several of the most significant clusters were apparently associated with common viral pathogens in a later analysis.

The V segment lost 5 bases and the J segment 6 bases; nucleotides outside the gene matches: 11. This CDR3 spans 15 amino acids. Germline lookup yields CDR1 SGHTA and CDR2 FQGNSA. This chain links TRBV7-2 with TRBJ2-3; 7 bases fit TRBD2. The sample consisted of PBMCs. This TCR came from a woman aged 40 to 50 in good health and CMV-seronegative. The CDR3 bases are TGTGCCAGCAGCCCCGGGGCTAGCGGAGGGGATACGCAGTATTTT. Its translation: CASSPGASGGDTQYF.